The T cell receptor (beta chain) under discussion was sequenced for a study of CD8+CD57+ T cells in acquired aplastic anemia. As for the study in general: Sorted CD4+ and CD8+ cells yielded roughly 3 ug of DNA on average.

Using genomic DNA as the template, TCR beta VDJ and CDR3 profiling was carried out. TCRdb reprocessed the reads via MiXCR and lists one record per CDR3 protein. Here the sample spans 120,000 or so distinct CDR3 sequences, 55% to 70% being singletons. Patients chosen for sequencing had shown CD8+CD57+ cell expansion by flow cytometry. Sequencing was done on a sample of sorted CD4+, CD8+, or CD8+CD57+ T cells (not recorded which) from PBMCs. This TCR was recovered from a human donor with aplastic anemia.

The CDR3 DNA follows: TGCGCCAGCAGCGAGGGGACAGACGGTTCACCCCTCCACTTT. It yields the protein CASSEGTDGSPLHF. The chain uses TRBV5-1 and TRBJ1-6; 7 bases match TRBD1. Germline values: CDR1 SGHRS, CDR2 YFSETQ. The CDR3 is 14 amino acids. J lost 9 bases, V lost 4 bases, and 7 bases had no gene match.